Following are 24 T cell receptor beta chains from one sample sequenced in a study of blood T cell repertoires in COVID-19. Clones were read by immunoSEQ multiplex PCR, and TCRdb kept only the in-frame ones, dropping some. The table records 200,000 to 250,000 clones, around 87% of them present only once. Sequencing was carried out using peripheral blood. The receptors come from a woman aged 45-65 years with COVID-19, enrolled during active disease.

The CDR3: CASSGVMTGRSDTQYF. For the CDR3, the DNA is TGTGCCAGCAGTGGCGTCATGACAGGGAGGTCAGATACGCAGTATTTT. This chain joins TRBV6-1 and TRBJ2-3; D might be TRBD1 (7 bases). The germline CDR1 and CDR2 sequences are MNHNS and SASEGT. The ends were cut back, 4 bases at V and 4 bases at J, with 18 bases in the middle. The CDR3 is 16 amino acids.

The chain couples TRBV6-2 or TRBV6-3 to TRBJ2-2; TRBD2 matches at 12 bases. Germline CDR1 MNHEY, CDR2 SVGEGT. CDR3 length: 17 amino acids. The V gene end was trimmed by 4 bases and the J gene end by 5 bases; junction bases not matched to a gene: 8. Here the CDR3 reads CASSSRLAGARTGELFF. CDR3 coding DNA: TGTGCCAGCAGTTCTCGACTAGCGGGGGCACGGACCGGGGAGCTGTTTTTT.

This clone came up once. V is TRBV7-9 and J is TRBJ2-7; perhaps TRBD2 as D (7 bases). Germline-derived CDR1 and CDR2 are SEHNR and FQNEAQ (reference sequence). The CDR3 length is 16 residues. V was shortened by 2 bases and J by 3 bases, with 17 bases between the two germline ends. The CDR3 nucleotides are TGTGCCAGCAGCTTATGGGGGACGGGGGGCATCTACGAGCAGTACTTC. It is translated as CASSLWGTGGIYEQYF.

This clone turned up a few times. The chain has TRBV29-1 and TRBJ1-1, with 8 nucleotides matching TRBD1. The V gene end was trimmed by 4 bases and the J gene end by 10 bases; junction bases not matched to a gene: 14. The CDR3 length is 14 residues. Germline-derived CDR1 and CDR2 are SQVTM and ANQGSEA. The CDR3 coding sequence is TGCAGCGTTGCAAGGGCAGGGGGCCGTGAGAGAGCTTTCTTT. Translation: CSVARAGGRERAFF.

A few counts support this clone. The V and J genes are TRBV3-1 (or the pseudogene TRBV3-2) and TRBJ2-1; 12 bases match TRBD2. Germline CDR1 is LGHDT and CDR2 is YNNKEL (reference sequence). There are 19 residues in the CDR3. V gave up 5 bases and J gave up 6 bases; unmatched junction bases: 17. CDR3 amino acids: CASSSLAGGKFGVSNEQFF. The CDR3 DNA reads TGTGCCAGCAGCTCCCTAGCGGGGGGGAAATTTGGTGTTAGCAATGAGCAGTTCTTC.

V is TRBV6-1 and J is TRBJ1-5; D possibly corresponds to TRBD1 (5 bases). Germline lookup yields CDR1 MNHNS and CDR2 SASEGT. The CDR3 contains 18 residues. V was pared by 1 base and J by 6 bases, with 22 bases between. The CDR3 nucleotides read TGTGCCAGCAGTGAAGTGGCACACAAGGGGTCTGCGAGTCAGCCCCAGCATTTT. Protein sequence: CASSEVAHKGSASQPQHF.

The V call is TRBV19, the J call TRBJ1-2; 9 nucleotides agree with TRBD1. The V segment lost 7 bases and the J segment 4 bases; nucleotides outside the gene matches: 13. The CDR3 extends over 16 amino acids. Germline V gene sequence: CDR1 LNHDA, CDR2 SQIVND (reference sequence). CDR3 region: CASTAILGQGTYGYTF. As DNA, the CDR3 is TGTGCCAGTACCGCGATCTTAGGACAGGGGACCTATGGCTACACCTTC.

This clone occurred a few times. The V call is TRBV6-2 or TRBV6-3, the J call TRBJ1-3; unclear D gene. The germline V gene encodes CDR1 MNHEY and CDR2 SVGEGT. Trimming stripped 4 bases from V and 2 bases from J, with 15 bases between. This CDR3 spans 16 amino acids. CDR3 region: CASSFRGSRAGNTIYF. The DNA for the CDR3 is TGTGCCAGCAGTTTCCGGGGTTCAAGAGCTGGAAACACCATATATTTT.

The V gene is TRBV27, the J gene TRBJ2-3; D possibly corresponds to TRBD1 (5 bases). From germline, CDR1 is MNHEY and CDR2 SMNVEV (reference sequence). V gave up 0 bases and J gave up 3 bases, with 13 bases separating them. This CDR3 is built from 16 residues. The CDR3 loop is CASSLSKGLRTDTQYF. CDR3 DNA: TGTGCCAGCAGTTTATCGAAGGGGCTAAGGACAGATACGCAGTATTTT.

This clone was found once. The chain carries TRBV5-5 and TRBJ2-7, with D hard to call. Germline assignment: CDR1 SGHKS and CDR2 YYEKEE (reference sequence). The CDR3 loop spans 13 amino acids. V was shortened by 0 bases and J by 3 bases, with 7 bases between the two germline ends. The CDR3 nucleotides are TGTGCCAGCAGCTTGGCCACCGGCTACGAGCAGTACTTC. This codes for CASSLATGYEQYF.

The gene calls are TRBV2 and TRBJ2-5; 8 nucleotides match TRBD2. With 2 bases clipped from V and 2 bases from J, the junction kept 7 bases outside the gene matches. The length of the CDR3 is 16 residues. CDR1 and CDR2 from the germline V gene are SNHLY and FYNNEI. The CDR3 region is CASSENLAGIQETQYF. The CDR3, as DNA: TGTGCCAGCAGTGAAAACCTAGCGGGTATACAAGAGACCCAGTACTTC.

In this sample, this clone turned up a few times. The chain joins TRBV5-1 to TRBJ2-2; D gene ambiguous. The CDR3 has 15 amino acids. Germline-derived CDR1 and CDR2 are SGHRS and YFSETQ. Trimming removed 3 bases at V and 0 bases at J, with 9 bases between. This chain's CDR3 is CASSYGSPNTGELFF. The CDR3 DNA reads TGCGCCAGCAGCTACGGGTCCCCGAACACCGGGGAGCTGTTTTTT.

This rearrangement joins TRBV6-1 to TRBJ2-7, with D unclear. V dropped 2 bases and J dropped 2 bases, with 10 bases sitting between them. The CDR3 extends over 14 amino acids. Germline CDR1 is MNHNS and CDR2 is SASEGT. The CDR3 coding sequence is TGTGCCAGCAGTGAACGGAACAGCCCCTACGAGCAGTACGTC. It yields the protein CASSERNSPYEQYV.

The chain employs TRBV5-1 and TRBJ1-2, with a possible D match to TRBD1 (6 bases). Per germline, CDR1 SGHRS and CDR2 YFSETQ. V lost 5 bases and J 7 bases, leaving 15 bases between the germline ends. The CDR3 consists of 13 residues. As DNA, the CDR3 is TGCGCCAGCAGTCGGGGACAAAGGGGTGGCTACACCTTC. Translation: CASSRGQRGGYTF.

This chain joins TRBV30 and TRBJ2-1; D may be TRBD2 (6 bases). The CDR3 is 16 amino acids. The germline V gene encodes CDR1 GTSNPN and CDR2 SVGIG (reference sequence). The V and J ends lost 2 bases and 5 bases respectively, with 19 bases between them. The CDR3 bases are TGTGCCTGGAGTCCTCTAGGGACTGGATTCAACAATGAGCAGTTCTTC. It yields the protein CAWSPLGTGFNNEQFF. Full variable domain (rest looked up from reference TRBV30 and TRBJ2-1): SQTIHQWPATLVQPVGSPLSLECTVEGTSNPNLYWYRQAAGRGLQLLFYSVGIGQISSEVPQNLSASRPQDRQFILSSKKLLLSDSGFYLCAWSPLGTGFNNEQFFGPGTRLTVL.

This chain uses TRBV6-5 with TRBJ2-5; the D is unclear. Between the trimmed V and J ends, which lost 0 bases and 2 bases, there was a span of 7 bases. This CDR3 contains 14 residues. From germline, CDR1 is MNHEY and CDR2 SVGAGI. The CDR3 sequence: CASSYSYSQETQYF. CDR3 bases: TGTGCCAGCAGTTACTCGTACAGTCAAGAGACCCAGTACTTC.

The chain carries TRBV9 and TRBJ1-2; D is unresolved. The CDR3 sequence is 13 residues long. In germline, CDR1 is SGDLS, CDR2 YYNGEE. V lost 0 bases to trimming and J lost 7 bases, with 10 bases between them. CDR3 DNA sequence: TGTGCCAGCAGCGTAGGAATCGCGGCTGGCTACACCTTC. It codes for CASSVGIAAGYTF.

The chain combines TRBV12-3 or TRBV12-4 with TRBJ1-1; D is possibly TRBD1 (5 bases). The CDR3 extends over 13 amino acids. Trimming shortened V by 6 bases and J by 4 bases, and 12 bases separated the two germline ends. Here the CDR3 DNA reads TGTGCCAGCAGGCCCGGACAACTCACTGAAGCTTTCTTT. Residues: CASRPGQLTEAFF.

The V and J genes are TRBV6-5 and TRBJ2-6, with D possibly matching TRBD2 (5 bases). The V gene lost 4 bases and the J gene lost 4 bases, with 11 bases spanning the gap. The CDR3 runs to 15 residues. CDR1 is MNHEY and CDR2 is SVGAGI in the germline V gene. As DNA, the CDR3 is TGTGCCAGCAGTTTCTCCTCGGGGGGGGCCAACGTCCTGACTTTC. This gives the protein CASSFSSGGANVLTF.

The chain couples TRBV11-3 to TRBJ1-2; 7 bases are a match to TRBD1. This CDR3 is 15 amino acids long. After removal of 3 bases from V and 2 bases from J, the junction contained 6 bases not matched to a gene. Germline V gene data show CDR1 as SGHNT and CDR2 as YENEEA. The CDR3, as DNA: TGTGCCAGCAGCTTGGGGACGGACAGGAACTATGGCTACACCTTC. Its translation: CASSLGTDRNYGYTF.

This chain joins TRBV11-2 and TRBJ2-2; tentative D call: TRBD2 (6 bases). Trimming cost V 7 bases and J 5 bases, with 20 bases left between them. Germline V CDR1 and CDR2: SGHAT, FQNNGV. This CDR3 has 16 residues. CDR3 in DNA: TGTGCCAGCATCCGGAGGGGCGCGTTGGGGACCGGGGAGCTGTTTTTT. Protein: CASIRRGALGTGELFF.

The chain has TRBV28 and TRBJ2-6; 7 bases map to TRBD1. CDR1 and CDR2 from the germline V gene are MDHEN and SYDVKM. This CDR3 has 13 amino acids. Trimming cost V 6 bases and J 13 bases; bases outside gene matches: 9. Here the CDR3 DNA reads TGTGCCAGCAGCCACACAGGGGTCGCGGTCCTGACTTTC. It is translated as CASSHTGVAVLTF.

The chain has TRBV10-2 and TRBJ2-7, with D perhaps TRBD1 (6 bases). The CDR3 has 13 residues. V was pared by 7 bases and J by 4 bases, with 14 bases between. From germline, CDR1 is WSHSY and CDR2 SAAADI. CDR3 in amino acids: CASTGTPFYEQYF. CDR3 bases: TGCGCCAGCACCGGGACACCTTTTTACGAGCAGTACTTC.

The chain couples TRBV7-7 to TRBJ1-5; 8 bases are a match to TRBD1. Germline V gene sequence: CDR1 SSHAT, CDR2 FNYEAQ (reference sequence). The CDR3 is 15 residues long. V dropped 4 bases and J dropped 5; count of bases not matched to a gene: 7. For the CDR3, the DNA is TGTGCCAGCAGCTCCCCTCAGGGGGCGGATCAGCCCCAGCATTTT. Translating it yields CASSSPQGADQPQHF.